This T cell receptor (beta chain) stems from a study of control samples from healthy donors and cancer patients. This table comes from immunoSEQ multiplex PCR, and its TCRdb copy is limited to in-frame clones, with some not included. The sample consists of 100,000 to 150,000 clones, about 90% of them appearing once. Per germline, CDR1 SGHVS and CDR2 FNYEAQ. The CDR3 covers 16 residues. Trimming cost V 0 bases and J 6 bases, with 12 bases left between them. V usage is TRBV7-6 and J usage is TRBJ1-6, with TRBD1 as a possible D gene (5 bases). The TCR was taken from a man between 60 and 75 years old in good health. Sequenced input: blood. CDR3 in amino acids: CASSLAPGGINSPLHF. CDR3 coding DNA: TGTGCCAGCAGCTTAGCGCCGGGGGGGATTAATTCACCCCTCCACTTT.